This TCR beta chain was sequenced during a study of Graves' ophthalmopathy and Graves' hyperthyroidism. CDR3 length: 13 residues. V was trimmed by 4 bases and J by 1 base, leaving 8 bases between them. Germline loops: CDR1 MNHNS, CDR2 SASEGT. This clonotype occurred many times. Its target is not known. Excluded: other autoimmune disease, uncontrolled infection, pregnancy or lactation. Study results and limitations: Ophthalmopathy and stable hyperthyroidism were discriminated by a 13-signature model, with about 91% sensitivity and about 82% specificity. Ophthalmopathy progression was predicted by the model at approximately 70% sensitivity and roughly 72% specificity.

Amplified material comprised TCR beta CDR3 regions derived from RNA transcripts. Amplification began with first-round RT-PCR using HTBI primers, then second-round multiplex PCR was performed. TCRdb itself ran the multiplex PCR reads through MiXCR, one entry per CDR3 protein. Of about 500,000 distinct CDR3 sequences listed, about 15% were seen once; the top ten hold approximately 9.8%. The chain joins TRBV6-1 to TRBJ2-7; tentative D call: TRBD1 (6 bases). The sequence came from a woman aged 25 to 39 with Graves' ophthalmopathy. Material for sequencing was blood. DNA for the CDR3: TGTGCCAGCAGTGGGGACACGTCCTACGAGCAGTACTTC. Amino acids: CASSGDTSYEQYF.